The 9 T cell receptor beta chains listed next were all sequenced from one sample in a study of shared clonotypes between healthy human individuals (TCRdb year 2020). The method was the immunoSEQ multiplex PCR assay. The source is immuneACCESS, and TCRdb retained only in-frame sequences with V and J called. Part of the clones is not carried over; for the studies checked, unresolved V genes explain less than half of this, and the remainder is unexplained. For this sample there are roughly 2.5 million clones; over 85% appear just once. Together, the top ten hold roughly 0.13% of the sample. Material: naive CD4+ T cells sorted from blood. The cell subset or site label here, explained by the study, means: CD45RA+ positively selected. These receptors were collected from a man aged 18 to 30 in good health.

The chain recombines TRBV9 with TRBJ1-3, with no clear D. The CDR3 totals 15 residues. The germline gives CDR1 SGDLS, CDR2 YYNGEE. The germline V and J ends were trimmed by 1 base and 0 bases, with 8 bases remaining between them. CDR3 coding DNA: TGTGCCAGCAGCGTAAGTTACCTCTCTGGAAACACCATATATTTT. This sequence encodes CASSVSYLSGNTIYF.

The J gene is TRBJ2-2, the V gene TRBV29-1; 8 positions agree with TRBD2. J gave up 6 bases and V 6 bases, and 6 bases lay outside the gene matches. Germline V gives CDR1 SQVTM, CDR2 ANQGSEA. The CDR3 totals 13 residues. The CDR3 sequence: CSVHLGLAGELFF. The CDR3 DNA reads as TGCAGCGTCCACTTGGGACTAGCCGGGGAGCTGTTTTTT.

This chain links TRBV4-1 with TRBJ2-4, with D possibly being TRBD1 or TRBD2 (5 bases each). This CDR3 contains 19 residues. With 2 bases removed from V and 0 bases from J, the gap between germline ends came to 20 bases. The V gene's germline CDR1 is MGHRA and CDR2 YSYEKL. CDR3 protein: CASSQSGTDELLAKNIQYF. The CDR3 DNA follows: TGCGCCAGCAGCCAATCAGGGACGGACGAATTACTAGCCAAAAACATTCAGTACTTC.

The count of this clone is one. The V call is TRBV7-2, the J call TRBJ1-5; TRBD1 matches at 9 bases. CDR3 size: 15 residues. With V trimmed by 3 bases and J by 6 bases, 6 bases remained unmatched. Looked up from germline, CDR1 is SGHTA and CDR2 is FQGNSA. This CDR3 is CASSLHRGLIQPQHF. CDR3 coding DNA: TGTGCCAGCAGCTTGCACAGGGGGCTCATTCAGCCCCAGCATTTT.

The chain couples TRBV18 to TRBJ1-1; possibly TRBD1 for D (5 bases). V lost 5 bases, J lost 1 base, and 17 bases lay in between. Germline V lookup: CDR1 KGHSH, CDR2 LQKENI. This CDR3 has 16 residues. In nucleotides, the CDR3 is TGTGCCAGCTCATCACTGGGGCAAGGGGCGAACACTGAAGCTTTCTTT. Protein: CASSSLGQGANTEAFF.

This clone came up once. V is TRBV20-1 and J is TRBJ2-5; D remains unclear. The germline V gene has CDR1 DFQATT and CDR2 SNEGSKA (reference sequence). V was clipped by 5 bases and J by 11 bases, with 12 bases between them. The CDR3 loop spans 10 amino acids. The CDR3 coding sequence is TGCAGTGCTGGCTACTCCGGGCAGTACTTC. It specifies CSAGYSGQYF.

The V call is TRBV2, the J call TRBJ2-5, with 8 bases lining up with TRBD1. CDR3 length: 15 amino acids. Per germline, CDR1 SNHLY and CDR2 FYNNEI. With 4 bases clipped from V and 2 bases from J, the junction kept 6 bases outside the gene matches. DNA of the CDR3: TGTGCCAGCAGTGCGGGCAGGGGGCAGCAAGAGACCCAGTACTTC. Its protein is CASSAGRGQQETQYF. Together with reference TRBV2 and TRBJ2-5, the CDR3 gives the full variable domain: EPEVTQTPSHQVTQMGQEVILRCVPISNHLYFYWYRQILGQKVEFLVSFYNNEISEKSEIFDDQFSVERPDGSNFTLKIRSTKLEDSAMYFCASSAGRGQQETQYFGPGTRLLVL.

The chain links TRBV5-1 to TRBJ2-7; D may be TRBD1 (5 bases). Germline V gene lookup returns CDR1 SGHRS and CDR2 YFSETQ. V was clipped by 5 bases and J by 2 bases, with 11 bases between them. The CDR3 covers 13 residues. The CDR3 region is CASRYDSTYEQYF. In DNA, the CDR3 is TGCGCCAGCAGGTACGACAGTACCTACGAGCAGTACTTC.

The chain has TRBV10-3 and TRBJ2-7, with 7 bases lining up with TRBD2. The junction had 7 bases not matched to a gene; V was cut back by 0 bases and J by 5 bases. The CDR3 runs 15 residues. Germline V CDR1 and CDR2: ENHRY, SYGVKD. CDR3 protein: CAISESGGTNHEQYF. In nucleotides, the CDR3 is TGTGCCATCAGTGAGTCGGGGGGGACTAACCACGAGCAGTACTTC.